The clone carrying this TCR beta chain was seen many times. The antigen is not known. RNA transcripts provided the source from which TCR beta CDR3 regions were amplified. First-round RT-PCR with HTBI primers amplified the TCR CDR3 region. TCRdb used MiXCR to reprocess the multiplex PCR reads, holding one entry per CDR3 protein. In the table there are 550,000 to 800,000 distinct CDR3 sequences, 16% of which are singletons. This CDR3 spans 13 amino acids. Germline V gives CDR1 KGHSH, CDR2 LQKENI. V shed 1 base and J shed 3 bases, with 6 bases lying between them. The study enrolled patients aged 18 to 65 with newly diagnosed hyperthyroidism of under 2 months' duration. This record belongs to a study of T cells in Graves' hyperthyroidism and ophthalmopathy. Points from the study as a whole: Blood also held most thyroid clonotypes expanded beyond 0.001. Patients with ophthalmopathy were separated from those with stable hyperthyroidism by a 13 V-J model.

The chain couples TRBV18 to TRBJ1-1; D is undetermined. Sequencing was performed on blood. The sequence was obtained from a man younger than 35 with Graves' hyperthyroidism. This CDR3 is CASSPQTDTEAFF. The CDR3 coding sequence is TGTGCCAGCTCACCACAAACGGACACTGAAGCTTTCTTT.